The subject of this entry is one TCR beta chain. This sample was taken from a study of T cells in Graves' hyperthyroidism and ophthalmopathy. Template material for amplifying TCR beta CDR3 regions consisted of RNA transcripts. The HTBI primer set served for first-round RT-PCR of the TCR CDR3. TCRdb processed the multiplex PCR reads anew with MiXCR; each CDR3 protein has one entry. The sample shows some 570,000 distinct CDR3 sequences, 17% of them seen only once. This CDR3 spans 14 amino acids. Trimming stripped 1 base from V and 3 bases from J, with 9 bases between. Germline V gene data show CDR1 as LNHDA and CDR2 as SQIVND (reference sequence).

The clonotype comes from a woman between 18 and 29 years old with Graves' ophthalmopathy. The sequenced material came from blood. The J gene is TRBJ1-1, the V gene TRBV19; D ambiguous. The CDR3 DNA sequence: TGTGCCAGTAGTATAGGAGGCGGCGACACTGAAGCTTTCTTT. This sequence encodes CASSIGGGDTEAFF.